The source of this TCR beta chain is a study of blood T cell repertoires in COVID-19. With V trimmed by 3 bases and J by 7 bases, 7 bases remained unmatched. Looked up from germline, CDR1 is DFQATT and CDR2 is SNEGSKA (reference sequence). There are 14 residues in the CDR3. Using immunoSEQ multiplex PCR, the repertoire was profiled, and TCRdb retains in-frame clones only, with some absent. This sample has roughly 38,000 clones; roughly 80% occur once, and the top ten carry approximately 1.6%. The sequence derives from a man between 60 and 70 years old with COVID-19, enrolled during active disease. The sequencing input was peripheral blood. The chain uses TRBV20-1 and TRBJ2-7; the match to TRBD2 covers 12 bases. For the CDR3, the DNA is TGCAGTGCTAGTTCTAGCGGGAGGGCGTGGGAGCAGTACTTC. Translating it yields CSASSSGRAWEQYF.